What follows are 8 T cell receptor beta chains derived from one specimen sequenced in a study of cytomegalovirus exposure and HLA in healthy donors. PCR involved 60 Vbeta and 13 Jbeta primers. Sequencing used immunoSEQ multiplex PCR; TCRdb keeps in-frame clones, though not all of them. The sample yields some 150,000 clones, over 65% seen once. Sequenced material: PBMCs. The source is a woman in her forties in good health and CMV-seronegative.

The gene calls are TRBV2 and TRBJ1-1, with D tentatively TRBD1 (6 bases). There are 17 residues in the CDR3. Germline-derived CDR1 and CDR2 are SNHLY and FYNNEI. V was pared by 4 bases and J by 6 bases, with 24 bases between. The CDR3 reads CASSGGGPVGAGAEAFF. CDR3 nucleotide sequence: TGTGCCAGCAGTGGGGGGGGGCCCGTGGGGGCGGGCGCTGAAGCTTTCTTT. Using reference TRBV2 and TRBJ1-1 for the parts outside the CDR3, the full variable domain is EPEVTQTPSHQVTQMGQEVILRCVPISNHLYFYWYRQILGQKVEFLVSFYNNEISEKSEIFDDQFSVERPDGSNFTLKIRSTKLEDSAMYFCASSGGGPVGAGAEAFFGQGTRLTVV.

The chain employs TRBV7-9 and TRBJ2-1, with TRBD2 as a possible D gene (6 bases). Germline V lookup: CDR1 SEHNR, CDR2 FQNEAQ (reference sequence). The CDR3 has 15 amino acids. Trimming removed 5 bases at V and 3 bases at J, with 14 bases between. The CDR3 sequence: CASSPRGSGYNEQFF. The DNA for the CDR3 is TGTGCCAGCAGCCCCCGCGGTAGCGGCTACAATGAGCAGTTCTTC.

J is TRBJ2-2 and V is TRBV5-1; TRBD2 agrees at 11 bases. The CDR3 has 16 residues. With V trimmed by 4 bases and J by 3 bases, 5 bases remained unmatched. Germline-derived CDR1 and CDR2 are SGHRS and YFSETQ. The CDR3 loop reads CASSMIAGGDTGELFF. The CDR3 DNA sequence: TGCGCCAGCAGCATGATAGCGGGAGGGGACACCGGGGAGCTGTTTTTT.

This clone was observed a few times. This sequence joins TRBV5-1 and TRBJ1-6; 8 bases fit TRBD1. With 2 bases clipped from V and 10 bases from J, the junction kept 5 bases outside the gene matches. The V gene's germline CDR1 is SGHRS and CDR2 YFSETQ. This CDR3 has 14 residues. The CDR3 is CASSFRQGASPLHF. The DNA of the CDR3 is TGCGCCAGCAGCTTTAGGCAGGGGGCATCACCCCTCCACTTT.

This chain connects TRBV7-9 to TRBJ2-1; 9 bases are a match to TRBD2. The V and J ends lost 7 bases and 2 bases, in that order; junction bases with no gene match: 0. Germline CDR1 SEHNR, CDR2 FQNEAQ (reference sequence). The CDR3 loop spans 13 amino acids. Here the CDR3 DNA reads TGTGCCAGCATAGCGGGAGCCTACAATGAGCAGTTCTTC. As protein: CASIAGAYNEQFF.

This clone was seen more than once but under ten times. This sequence joins TRBV28 and TRBJ1-6; no firm D call. Germline loops: CDR1 MDHEN, CDR2 SYDVKM. V was trimmed by 3 bases and J by 10 bases, leaving 16 bases between them. CDR3 length: 15 amino acids. CDR3 coding DNA: TGTGCCAGCAGTTTGACGACGGCGGGGTCGTCACCCCTCCACTTT. This codes for CASSLTTAGSSPLHF.

This clone came up a few times. This chain uses TRBV6-4 with TRBJ2-3; 7 bases map to TRBD2. After removal of 0 bases from V and 0 bases from J, the junction contained 0 bases not matched to a gene. The V gene's germline CDR1 is MRHNA and CDR2 SNTAGT. This CDR3 is built from 15 residues. The CDR3 reads CASSDSGGSTDTQYF. The CDR3 nucleotides are TGTGCCAGCAGTGACTCGGGAGGGAGCACAGATACGCAGTATTTT.

In the case of this clone: The junction departs from the called germline gene at one end, perhaps through a read error. V usage is TRBV29-1 and J usage is TRBJ2-2; the match to TRBD1 covers 8 bases. The CDR3 sequence is 16 residues long. Germline CDR1 SQVTM, CDR2 ANQGSEA. CDR3 nucleotides: TGCAGCGTTGAATTAAGAGAACAGGGGGTGGCCGGGGAGCCGTTTTTT. Protein sequence: CSVELREQGVAGEPFF.